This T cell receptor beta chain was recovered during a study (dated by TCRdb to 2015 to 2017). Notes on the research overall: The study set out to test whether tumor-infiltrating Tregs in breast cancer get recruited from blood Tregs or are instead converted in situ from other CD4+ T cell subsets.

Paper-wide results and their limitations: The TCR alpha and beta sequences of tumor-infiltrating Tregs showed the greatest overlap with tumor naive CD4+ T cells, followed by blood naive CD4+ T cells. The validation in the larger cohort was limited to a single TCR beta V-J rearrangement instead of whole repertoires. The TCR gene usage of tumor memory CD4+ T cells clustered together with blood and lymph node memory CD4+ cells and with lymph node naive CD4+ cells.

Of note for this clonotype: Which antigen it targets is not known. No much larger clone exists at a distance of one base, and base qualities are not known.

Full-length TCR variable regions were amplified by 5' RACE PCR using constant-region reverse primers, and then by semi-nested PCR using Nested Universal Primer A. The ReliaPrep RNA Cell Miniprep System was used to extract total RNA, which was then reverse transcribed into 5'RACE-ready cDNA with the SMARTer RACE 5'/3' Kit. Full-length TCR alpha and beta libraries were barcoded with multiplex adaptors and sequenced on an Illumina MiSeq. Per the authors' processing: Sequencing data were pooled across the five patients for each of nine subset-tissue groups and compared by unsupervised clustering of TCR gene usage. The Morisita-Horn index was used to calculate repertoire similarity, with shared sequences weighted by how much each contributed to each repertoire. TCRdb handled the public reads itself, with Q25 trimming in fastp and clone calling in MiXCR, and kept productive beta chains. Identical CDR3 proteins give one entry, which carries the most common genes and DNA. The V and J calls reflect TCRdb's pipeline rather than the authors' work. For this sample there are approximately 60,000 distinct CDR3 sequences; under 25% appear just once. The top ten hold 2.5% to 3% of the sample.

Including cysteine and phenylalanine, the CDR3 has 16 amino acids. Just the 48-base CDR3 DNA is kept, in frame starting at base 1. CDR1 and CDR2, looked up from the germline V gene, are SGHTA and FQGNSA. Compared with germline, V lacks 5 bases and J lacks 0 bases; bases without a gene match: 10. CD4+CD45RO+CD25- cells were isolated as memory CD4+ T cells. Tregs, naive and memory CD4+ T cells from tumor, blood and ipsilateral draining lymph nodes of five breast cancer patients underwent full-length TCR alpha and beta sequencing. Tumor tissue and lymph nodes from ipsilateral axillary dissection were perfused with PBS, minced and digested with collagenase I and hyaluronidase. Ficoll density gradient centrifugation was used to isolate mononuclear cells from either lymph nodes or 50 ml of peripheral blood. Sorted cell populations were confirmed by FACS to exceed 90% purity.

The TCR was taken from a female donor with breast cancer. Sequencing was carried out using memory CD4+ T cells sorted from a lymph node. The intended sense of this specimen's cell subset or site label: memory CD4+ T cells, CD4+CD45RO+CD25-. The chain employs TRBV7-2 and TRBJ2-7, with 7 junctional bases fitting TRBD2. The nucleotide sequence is TGTGCCAGCAGCACCCGGGACTACCCCAGCTCCTACGAGCAGTACTTC. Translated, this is CASSTRDYPSSYEQYF.